This T cell receptor beta chain was sequenced in a study of technical replicates of blood from several donors (dated by TCRdb to about 2017). V lost 4 bases and J lost 3 bases, and the count of bases not matched to a germline gene is 13. The germline V gene specifies SNHLY as CDR1 and FYNNEI as CDR2. Reading from cysteine to phenylalanine, the CDR3 counts 18 amino acids. Left in the record is the CDR3 DNA by itself, 54 bases read in frame from the first base. Concerning this clone: There is no known antigen for this receptor. Qualities for individual bases were not recorded, and no much larger clone is one base off.

The library was made by the immunoSEQ multiplex PCR assay. TCRdb re-hosts the immuneACCESS table, in-frame sequences only. Its copies lack some clones; in the studies checked, an unresolved V gene accounts for under half of them, and the cause for the rest is not known. Here the sample has around 74,000 clones; 70% to 90% occur a single time. The ten top clones hold 4.5% to 5.5% of the sample. The TCR originated in a human donor in good health. Some clones in this sample may be carry-over from other donors' samples. Sequenced sample: PBMCs. This sequence uses TRBV2 and TRBJ2-2; 8 junctional bases match TRBD2. At the DNA level, the sequence is TGTGCCAGCAGTGCCCGGGGGGGAACTAGCGAGTACACCGGGGAGCTGTTTTTT. The translation is CASSARGGTSEYTGELFF.